Shown below are 27 T cell receptor beta chains from a single sample sequenced in a study of T cells in narcolepsy. The method was immunoSEQ multiplex PCR; TCRdb's version includes in-frame clones alone and lacks a portion of them. Of tens of thousands of clones in the sample, around 90% were seen once. Material: CD45RA- memory CD4+ T cells from PBMCs. The receptor set was obtained from a human donor with narcolepsy.

This clone was found once. This sequence joins TRBV7-2 and TRBJ1-6; D is possibly TRBD1 (6 bases). Germline CDR1 reads SGHTA; CDR2 reads FQGNSA. CDR3 size: 18 residues. V lost 1 base and J 4 bases, leaving 17 bases between the germline ends. CDR3 amino acids: CASSLDLQGLSYNSPLHF. Here the CDR3 DNA reads TGTGCCAGCAGCTTAGACTTACAGGGATTGAGTTATAATTCACCCCTCCACTTT. Using reference TRBV7-2 and TRBJ1-6 for the parts outside the CDR3, the full variable domain is GAGVSQSPSNKVTEKGKDVELRCDPISGHTALYWYRQSLGQGLEFLIYFQGNSAPDKSGLPSDRFSAERTGGSVSTLTIQRTQQEDSAVYLCASSLDLQGLSYNSPLHFGNGTRLTVT.

This sequence joins TRBV11-2 and TRBJ1-1, with 7 bases aligning to TRBD1. CDR1 is SGHAT, CDR2 FQNNGV, per germline. Trimming took 4 bases from V and 5 from J; bases not matched to a gene: 4. This CDR3 has 13 residues. The CDR3 nucleotides read TGTGCCAGCAGCTCGACAGGGTTGACTGAAGCTTTCTTT. Translation: CASSSTGLTEAFF.

J is TRBJ2-6 and V is TRBV19; D is ambiguous. CDR3 length: 14 amino acids. Trimming pared 1 base from V and 4 bases from J, leaving 5 bases between. The V gene's germline CDR1 is LNHDA and CDR2 SQIVND (reference sequence). This CDR3 reads CASSIARGANVLTF. Here the CDR3 DNA reads TGTGCCAGTAGTATAGCGCGAGGGGCCAACGTCCTGACTTTC.

This chain connects TRBV5-1 to TRBJ2-7; either TRBD1 or TRBD2 may fit D (6 bases each). This CDR3 region has 15 residues. Trimming stripped 2 bases from V and 5 bases from J, with 17 bases between. CDR1 SGHRS and CDR2 YFSETQ come from the germline V gene. CDR3 protein: CASSLNRRAGDEQYF. The CDR3 nucleotides read TGCGCCAGCAGCTTAAATCGGAGGGCAGGGGACGAGCAGTACTTC.

The chain carries TRBV11-2 and TRBJ1-2; D not resolved. From germline, CDR1 is SGHAT and CDR2 FQNNGV. The CDR3 is made up of 13 amino acids. V lost 1 base to trimming and J lost 3 bases, with 6 bases between them. CDR3 DNA sequence: TGTGCCAGCAGCTTAGGTGACGACTATGGCTACACCTTC. The encoded protein is CASSLGDDYGYTF.

This chain connects TRBV19 to TRBJ2-1; 8 positions agree with TRBD2. V was clipped by 5 bases and J by 4 bases; unmatched bases: 4. Germline-derived CDR1 and CDR2 are LNHDA and SQIVND (reference sequence). The CDR3 loop spans 14 amino acids. The CDR3, as DNA: TGTGCCAGTAGTCCCCCGGGAGGGTACAATGAGCAGTTCTTC. The encoded protein is CASSPPGGYNEQFF.

V and J are TRBV7-2 and TRBJ1-2; perhaps TRBD1 as D (6 bases). This CDR3 region has 15 residues. CDR1 SGHTA and CDR2 FQGNSA come from the germline V gene. The V gene lost 4 bases and the J gene lost 4 bases, with 16 bases spanning the gap. CDR3 DNA: TGTGCCAGCAGCTCCTGGGGCAGGGGAGGCTATGGCTACACCTTC. Protein product: CASSSWGRGGYGYTF.

This chain joins TRBV28 and TRBJ2-1; D remains ambiguous. CDR3 length: 11 residues. V was cut by 6 bases and J by 10 bases, with 10 bases left in between. The germline gives CDR1 MDHEN, CDR2 SYDVKM. The CDR3: CASSTTVEQFF. The CDR3 bases are TGTGCCAGCAGCACGACTGTAGAGCAGTTCTTC.

The chain recombines TRBV6-5 with TRBJ1-6; TRBD1 agrees at 10 bases. Germline values: CDR1 MNHEY, CDR2 SVGAGI. This CDR3 contains 14 residues. The V segment lost 6 bases and the J segment 8 bases; nucleotides outside the gene matches: 4. The CDR3 DNA follows: TGTGCCAGCAGCCCGGGACAGGGGTATTCACCCCTCCACTTT. Residues: CASSPGQGYSPLHF.

The chain joins TRBV19 to TRBJ2-1; 8 nucleotides line up with TRBD2. The CDR3 sequence is 15 residues long. V dropped 7 bases and J dropped 9; count of bases not matched to a gene: 14. Germline V CDR1 and CDR2: LNHDA, SQIVND (reference sequence). The CDR3 bases are TGTGCCAGTACCCCCTGGACTAGCCACCAGGGTGAGCAGTTCTTC. As protein: CASTPWTSHQGEQFF.

The chain carries TRBV28 and TRBJ1-2; D might be TRBD1 (5 bases). The ends were cut back, 6 bases at V and 4 bases at J, with 12 bases in the middle. Germline V gives CDR1 MDHEN, CDR2 SYDVKM. CDR3 length: 13 amino acids. The CDR3 loop reads CASRGQSVYGYTF. DNA for the CDR3: TGTGCCAGCAGGGGGCAATCCGTCTATGGCTACACCTTC.

J is TRBJ1-1 and V is TRBV19; no reliable D call. Germline CDR1 LNHDA, CDR2 SQIVND (reference sequence). Between the trimmed V and J ends, which lost 7 bases and 0 bases, there was a span of 9 bases. The CDR3 length is 13 residues. The CDR3 loop reads CASMGSMNTEAFF. Written as DNA, the CDR3 is TGTGCCAGTATGGGCAGCATGAACACTGAAGCTTTCTTT.

V is TRBV11-1 and J is TRBJ1-2, with 7 bases identical to TRBD1. The V segment lost 5 bases and the J segment 4 bases; nucleotides outside the gene matches: 7. The CDR3 totals 14 residues. The V gene's germline CDR1 is SGHAT and CDR2 FQDESV (reference sequence). CDR3 in DNA: TGTGCCAGCAGCCAGCTAGCAGGGGGCTATGGCTACACCTTC. Its translation: CASSQLAGGYGYTF.

The chain uses TRBV6-1 and TRBJ1-1, with 7 bases lining up with TRBD1. The CDR3 extends over 14 amino acids. CDR1 MNHNS and CDR2 SASEGT come from the germline V gene. V shed 6 bases, J shed 5 bases, and the junction held 9 bases outside the gene matches. DNA of the CDR3: TGTGCCAGCAGCCTGACAGGGTCCGATACTGAAGCTTTCTTT. This translates into CASSLTGSDTEAFF.

The V gene is TRBV6-5, the J gene TRBJ1-1; no clear D. The CDR3 extends over 13 amino acids. Germline V CDR1 and CDR2: MNHEY, SVGAGI. The ends were cut back, 0 bases at V and 5 bases at J, with 7 bases in the middle. The CDR3 DNA sequence: TGTGCCAGCAGTTACTCGTTACGTACTGAAGCTTTCTTT. It codes for CASSYSLRTEAFF.

The rearrangement uses TRBV2 and TRBJ1-1; D ambiguous. The CDR3 totals 14 residues. Germline V gene data show CDR1 as SNHLY and CDR2 as FYNNEI. Trimming pared 5 bases from V and 0 bases from J, leaving 10 bases between. The CDR3 loop is CASSREHMNTEAFF. The CDR3 nucleotides read TGTGCCAGCAGTAGAGAACACATGAACACTGAAGCTTTCTTT. Filled out from reference TRBV2 and TRBJ1-1, the complete variable domain reads EPEVTQTPSHQVTQMGQEVILRCVPISNHLYFYWYRQILGQKVEFLVSFYNNEISEKSEIFDDQFSVERPDGSNFTLKIRSTKLEDSAMYFCASSREHMNTEAFFGQGTRLTVV.

The CDR3 sequence is CASSGRRTGNEANEKLFF. The CDR3 nucleotides are TGTGCCAGCAGTGGACGGAGGACAGGGAACGAAGCAAATGAAAAACTGTTTTTT. The chain combines TRBV6-1 with TRBJ1-4; 8 nucleotides match TRBD1. The length of the CDR3 is 18 residues. Germline V gene lookup returns CDR1 MNHNS and CDR2 SASEGT. The V and J ends lost 4 bases and 5 bases, in that order; junction bases with no gene match: 15.

V usage is TRBV5-1 and J usage is TRBJ2-7; TRBD2 is a possible D gene (5 bases). Between the trimmed V and J ends, which lost 0 bases and 2 bases, there was a span of 12 bases. Germline V lookup: CDR1 SGHRS, CDR2 YFSETQ. The CDR3 extends over 15 amino acids. The CDR3 here is CASSLVGSVAYEQYF. The CDR3 DNA is TGCGCCAGCAGCTTGGTAGGTAGCGTCGCCTACGAGCAGTACTTC.

The chain recombines TRBV4-2 with TRBJ2-5; 8 bases agree with TRBD2. The CDR3 extends over 16 amino acids. Germline assignment: CDR1 LGHNA and CDR2 YNFKEQ. V dropped 3 bases and J dropped 4; count of bases not matched to a gene: 10. CDR3 DNA: TGTGCCAGCAGCCAGCCGATAACGGGGGGGTTAGAGACCCAGTACTTC. Its translation: CASSQPITGGLETQYF.

The gene calls are TRBV27 and TRBJ2-7; D gene unclear. Germline CDR1 is MNHEY and CDR2 is SMNVEV (reference sequence). The CDR3 length is 14 residues. V lost 7 bases, J lost 2 bases, and 15 bases lay in between. The CDR3 DNA sequence: TGTGCCAGCATTCCCCCGGGCAGCCCCTACGAGCAGTACTTC. Its protein product is CASIPPGSPYEQYF.

The chain links TRBV2 to TRBJ2-7; TRBD1 agrees at 7 bases. With 1 base clipped from V and 2 bases from J, the junction kept 2 bases outside the gene matches. The CDR3 extends over 14 amino acids. Per the germline V gene, CDR1 is SNHLY and CDR2 is FYNNEI. CDR3 bases: TGTGCCAGCAGTGAAGGGACAGGCGCCTACGAGCAGTACTTC. Amino acid sequence: CASSEGTGAYEQYF.

This clone was seen a single time. The chain has TRBV4-2 and TRBJ1-5; D is uncertain. Germline-derived CDR1 and CDR2 are LGHNA and YNFKEQ. The CDR3 extends over 13 amino acids. V gave up 4 bases and J gave up 4 bases, with 8 bases separating them. The CDR3 DNA follows: TGTGCCAGCAGCCCGGAGAGTAATCAGCCCCAGCATTTT. It encodes CASSPESNQPQHF.

The rearrangement uses TRBV30 and TRBJ2-7; D not resolved. In germline, CDR1 is GTSNPN, CDR2 SVGIG (reference sequence). Trimming pared 8 bases from V and 0 bases from J, leaving 8 bases between. There are 11 residues in the CDR3. For the CDR3, the DNA is TGTGCCAGGCGGACCTCCTACGAGCAGTACTTC. Its protein is CARRTSYEQYF.

J is TRBJ2-5 and V is TRBV2, with TRBD2 identical over 8 bases. The CDR3 runs 14 residues. Germline V gene data show CDR1 as SNHLY and CDR2 as FYNNEI. Germline trimming cut 4 bases from V and 4 bases from J; bases unmatched to any gene: 5. CDR3 sequence reads: CASSGVGRGETQYF. The CDR3 nucleotides read TGTGCCAGCAGTGGGGTCGGGAGGGGAGAGACCCAGTACTTC.

The chain carries TRBV9 and TRBJ2-7; D gene ambiguous. Germline CDR1 SGDLS, CDR2 YYNGEE. V lost 0 bases and J 1 base, leaving 14 bases between the germline ends. The CDR3 sequence is 16 residues long. Here the CDR3 DNA reads TGTGCCAGCAGCGTAGGACGGACGGCCGTATCCTACGAGCAGTACTTC. It specifies CASSVGRTAVSYEQYF.

The rearrangement links TRBV2 to TRBJ2-7; 7 bases are shared with TRBD1. The CDR3 length is 15 residues. In germline, CDR1 is SNHLY, CDR2 FYNNEI. The junction had 10 bases not matched to a gene; V was cut back by 5 bases and J by 3 bases. The CDR3 bases are TGTGCCAGCAGTTTAAAAGGACAGGTGAACTACGAGCAGTACTTC. Amino acids: CASSLKGQVNYEQYF.

The CDR3 loop is CASSVTGVAGELFF. As DNA, the CDR3 is TGTGCCAGCAGCGTAACGGGAGTGGCCGGGGAGCTGTTTTTT. The J gene is TRBJ2-2, the V gene TRBV9, with D maybe TRBD2 (6 bases). CDR1 and CDR2 from the germline V gene are SGDLS and YYNGEE. This CDR3 has 14 amino acids. The V gene lost 1 base and the J gene lost 6 bases, with 10 bases spanning the gap.